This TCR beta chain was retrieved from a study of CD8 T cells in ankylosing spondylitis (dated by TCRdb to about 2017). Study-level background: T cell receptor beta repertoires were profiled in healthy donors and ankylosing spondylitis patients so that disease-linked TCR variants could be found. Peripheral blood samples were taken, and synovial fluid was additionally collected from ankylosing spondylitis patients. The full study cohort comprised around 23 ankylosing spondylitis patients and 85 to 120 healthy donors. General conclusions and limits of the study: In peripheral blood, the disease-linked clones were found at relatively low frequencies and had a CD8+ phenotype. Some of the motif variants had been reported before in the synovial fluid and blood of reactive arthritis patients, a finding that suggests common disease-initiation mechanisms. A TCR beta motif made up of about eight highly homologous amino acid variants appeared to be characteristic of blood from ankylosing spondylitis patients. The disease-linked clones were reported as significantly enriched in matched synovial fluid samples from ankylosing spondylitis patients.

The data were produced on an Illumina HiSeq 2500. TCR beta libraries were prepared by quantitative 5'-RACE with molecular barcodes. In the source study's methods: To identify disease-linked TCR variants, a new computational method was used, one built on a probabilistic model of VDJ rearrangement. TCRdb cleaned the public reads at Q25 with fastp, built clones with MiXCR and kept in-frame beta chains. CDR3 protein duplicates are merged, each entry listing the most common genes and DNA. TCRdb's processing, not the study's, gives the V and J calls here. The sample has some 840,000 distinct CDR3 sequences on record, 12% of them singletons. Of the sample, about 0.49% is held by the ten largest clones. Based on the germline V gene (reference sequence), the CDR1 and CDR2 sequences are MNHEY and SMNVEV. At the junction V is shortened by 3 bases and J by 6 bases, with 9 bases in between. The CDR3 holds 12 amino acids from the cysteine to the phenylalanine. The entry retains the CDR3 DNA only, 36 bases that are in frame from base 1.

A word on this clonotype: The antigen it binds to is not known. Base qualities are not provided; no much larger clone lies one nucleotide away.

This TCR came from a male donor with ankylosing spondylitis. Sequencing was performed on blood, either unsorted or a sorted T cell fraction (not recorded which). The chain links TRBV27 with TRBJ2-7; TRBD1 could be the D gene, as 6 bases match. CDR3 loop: CASSLWGREQYF. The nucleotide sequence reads TGTGCCAGCAGTTTGTGGGGGCGCGAGCAGTACTTC.